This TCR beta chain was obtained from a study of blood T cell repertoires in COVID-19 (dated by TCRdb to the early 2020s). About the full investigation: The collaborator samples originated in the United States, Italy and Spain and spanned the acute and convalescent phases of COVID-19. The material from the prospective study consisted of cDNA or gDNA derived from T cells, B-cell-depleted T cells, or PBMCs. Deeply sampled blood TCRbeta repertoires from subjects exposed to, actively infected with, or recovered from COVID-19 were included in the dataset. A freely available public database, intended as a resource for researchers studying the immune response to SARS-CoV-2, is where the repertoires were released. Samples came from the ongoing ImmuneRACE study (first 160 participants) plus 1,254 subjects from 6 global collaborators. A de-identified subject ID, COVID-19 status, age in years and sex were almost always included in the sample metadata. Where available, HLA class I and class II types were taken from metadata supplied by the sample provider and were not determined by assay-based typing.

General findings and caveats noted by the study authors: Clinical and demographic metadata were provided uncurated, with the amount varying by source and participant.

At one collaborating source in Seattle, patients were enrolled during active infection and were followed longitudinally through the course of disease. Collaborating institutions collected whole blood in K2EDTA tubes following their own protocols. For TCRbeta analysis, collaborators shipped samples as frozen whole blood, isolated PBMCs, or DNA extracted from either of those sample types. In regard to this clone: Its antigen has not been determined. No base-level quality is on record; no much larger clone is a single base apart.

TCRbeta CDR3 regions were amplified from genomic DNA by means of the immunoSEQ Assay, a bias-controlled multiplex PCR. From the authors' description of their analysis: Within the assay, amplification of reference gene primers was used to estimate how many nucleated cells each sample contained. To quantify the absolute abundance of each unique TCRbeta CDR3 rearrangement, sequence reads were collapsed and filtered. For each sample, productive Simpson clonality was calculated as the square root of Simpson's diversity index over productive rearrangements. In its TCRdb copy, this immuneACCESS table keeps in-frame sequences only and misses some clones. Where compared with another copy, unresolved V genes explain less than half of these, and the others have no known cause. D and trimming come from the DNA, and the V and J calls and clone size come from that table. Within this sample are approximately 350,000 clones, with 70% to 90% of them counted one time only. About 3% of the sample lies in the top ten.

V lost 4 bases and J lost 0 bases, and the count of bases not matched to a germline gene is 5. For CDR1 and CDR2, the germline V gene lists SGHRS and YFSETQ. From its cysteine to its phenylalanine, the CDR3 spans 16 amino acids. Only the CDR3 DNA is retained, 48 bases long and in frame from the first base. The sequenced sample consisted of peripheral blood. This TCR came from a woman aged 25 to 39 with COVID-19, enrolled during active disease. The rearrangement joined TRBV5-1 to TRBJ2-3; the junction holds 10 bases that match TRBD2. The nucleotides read TGCGCCAGCAGCCGCGGACTAGCGGATAGCACAGATACGCAGTATTTT. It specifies CASSRGLADSTDTQYF. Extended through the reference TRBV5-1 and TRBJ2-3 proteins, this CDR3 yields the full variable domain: KAGVTQTPRYLIKTRGQQVTLSCSPISGHRSVSWYQQTPGQGLQFLFEYFSETQRNKGNFPGRFSGRQFSNSRSEMNVSTLELGDSALYLCASSRGLADSTDTQYFGPGTRLTVL.